The 7 T cell receptor beta chains below were found in one sample sequenced in a study of human thymus T cells. TCRdb keeps only in-frame clones here, not all; method: immunoSEQ multiplex PCR. This sample has 35,000 to 55,000 clones, with roughly 94% found just once. The sequenced sample was blood. Receptors originate from a boy in the first two years of life with a congenital heart defect but otherwise immunologically healthy.

This clone has a handful of counts. The chain has TRBV4-2 and TRBJ1-2, with D perhaps TRBD1 (6 bases). CDR1 and CDR2 (germline): LGHNA, YNFKEQ. This CDR3 is built from 13 residues. Trimming took off 3 bases at V and 2 bases at J, with 7 bases between the two ends. The CDR3 loop reads CASSHTGNYGYTF. DNA for the CDR3: TGTGCCAGCAGCCATACAGGGAACTATGGCTACACCTTC.

The chain joins TRBV7-2 to TRBJ1-2; TRBD1 matches at 7 bases. The V gene's germline CDR1 is SGHTA and CDR2 FQGNSA. There are 14 residues in the CDR3. Losses at the gene ends were 3 bases for V and 8 bases for J; bases not matched to a gene: 9. CDR3 in amino acids: CASSLDRTVGGYTF. The CDR3 DNA sequence: TGTGCCAGCAGCTTGGACAGGACCGTGGGGGGCTACACCTTC.

The rearrangement joins TRBV29-1 to TRBJ1-5; TRBD1 is a possible D gene (6 bases). Germline CDR1 SQVTM, CDR2 ANQGSEA. V dropped 4 bases and J dropped 2 bases, with 6 bases sitting between them. This CDR3 is 12 amino acids long. As DNA, the CDR3 is TGCAGCGTTGGACAGGGCAATCAGCCCCAGCATTTT. Its protein product is CSVGQGNQPQHF.

The rearrangement joins TRBV5-1 to TRBJ2-7; TRBD2 aligns across 9 bases. CDR1 and CDR2 (germline): SGHRS, YFSETQ. CDR3 length equals 15 residues. V was clipped by 0 bases and J by 5 bases; unmatched bases: 6. The chain's CDR3 is CASSLGSSGEDEQYF. The CDR3 DNA reads as TGCGCCAGCAGCTTGGGGTCTAGCGGGGAAGACGAGCAGTACTTC.

V usage is TRBV9 and J usage is TRBJ2-1; D is perhaps TRBD2 (6 bases). The CDR3 has 15 amino acids. Germline V lookup: CDR1 SGDLS, CDR2 YYNGEE. V was shortened by 4 bases and J by 2 bases, with 13 bases between the two germline ends. The chain's CDR3 is CASSPSGLTYNEQFF. Written as DNA, the CDR3 is TGTGCCAGCAGCCCATCCGGACTAACCTACAATGAGCAGTTCTTC.

The chain links TRBV11-2 to TRBJ1-2, with D possibly TRBD1 on 5 matching bases. Germline V lookup: CDR1 SGHAT, CDR2 FQNNGV. There are 14 residues in the CDR3. Trimming took off 2 bases at V and 3 bases at J, with 10 bases between the two ends. The CDR3 here is CASSLRGEDYGYTF. The CDR3 coding sequence is TGTGCCAGCAGCTTACGGGGGGAAGACTATGGCTACACCTTC.

The chain links TRBV18 to TRBJ2-1; 9 nucleotides match TRBD1. The CDR3 is 13 residues long. J was trimmed by 5 bases and V by 8 bases; bases with no gene match: 4. Germline CDR1 KGHSH, CDR2 LQKENI. CDR3 in DNA: TGTGCCAGCCCTCGACAGGGGGACAATGAGCAGTTCTTC. Translation: CASPRQGDNEQFF. The full variable domain, rest sourced from reference TRBV18 and TRBJ2-1, is NAGVMQNPRHLVRRRGQEARLRCSPMKGHSHVYWYRQLPEEGLKFMVYLQKENIIDESGMPKERFSAEFPKEGPSILRIQQVVRGDSAAYFCASPRQGDNEQFFGPGTRLTVL.